This T cell receptor beta chain was identified during a study of OX40 agonist ivuxolimab in advanced cancers. In the study overall: Ivuxolimab, which is an agonistic anti-OX40 (CD134) antibody, was administered to the patients. Study-level points and caveats: Compared with CD4+, CD8+ T cells on average had more expanded clones.

Germline CDR1 MGHRA, CDR2 YSYEKL. The CDR3 is made up of 17 amino acids. V was cut by 2 bases and J by 9 bases, with 22 bases left in between. As regards this clone: Its antigen remains unidentified.

Some clones are missing from TCRdb's copy, which holds only in-frame ones; the method was immunoSEQ multiplex PCR. Among around 65,000 clones, over 60% were seen once, and the ten largest hold about 2.1%. The genes are TRBV4-1 and TRBJ1-4, with D perhaps matching TRBD1 (5 bases). This receptor was taken from an adult with an advanced solid tumor such as melanoma, head and neck, liver or kidney cancer. Sequenced material: CD4+ or CD8+ T cells sorted from blood, taken in a trial of the OX40 agonist ivuxolimab. CDR3 nucleotides: TGCGCCAGCAGCCAACCGAAGGAGGGGTTGTCCCAACAAAAACTGTTTTTT. This encodes CASSQPKEGLSQQKLFF.